These 15 T cell receptor beta chains originate from one sample sequenced in a study of cytotoxic CD8 clonotypes in ibrutinib-treated CLL. Sequencing was performed with immunoSEQ multiplex PCR; in TCRdb, only in-frame clones are kept and a portion is missing. The sample lists some 200,000 clones; about 75% were seen once. Specimen: PBMCs, collected after 12 months of ibrutinib treatment. The receptors were gathered from a human donor with chronic lymphocytic leukemia.

This sequence joins TRBV11-3 and TRBJ1-1, with TRBD1 identical over 7 bases. The CDR3 sequence is 14 residues long. Germline loops: CDR1 SGHNT, CDR2 YENEEA. J lost 0 bases, V lost 3 bases, and 1 base had no gene match. The CDR3 bases are TGTGCCAGCAGCTTGACAGGGTTGAACACTGAAGCTTTCTTT. Its protein is CASSLTGLNTEAFF.

V and J are TRBV4-2 and TRBJ2-7; 8 bases align to TRBD1. The CDR3 is 13 residues long. CDR1 LGHNA and CDR2 YNFKEQ come from the germline V gene. With V trimmed by 1 base and J by 4 bases, 0 bases remained unmatched. CDR3 in amino acids: CASSQGDRYEQYF. DNA of the CDR3: TGTGCCAGCAGCCAAGGGGACAGGTACGAGCAGTACTTC.

V is TRBV30 and J is TRBJ2-5, with 12 bases fitting TRBD1. The CDR3 is 15 residues long. Germline V gene lookup returns CDR1 GTSNPN and CDR2 SVGIG (reference sequence). V shed 3 bases and J 5 bases; nucleotides not matched to a gene: 7. Written as DNA, the CDR3 is TGTGCCTGGAGGCGGGACAGGGGGCGCGGGGAGACCCAGTACTTC. Translation: CAWRRDRGRGETQYF.

The chain couples TRBV21-1 to TRBJ2-3; the DNA was not used to check the table's D call, TRBD2. TRBV21-1 is a recognized pseudogene. The CDR3 is 19 residues long. The CDR3 DNA follows: TGTGCCAGCAGTACTCTTCTAGGCAGCCGGGCCCACGGGGCAGATACGCAGTATTTT. Translation gives CASSTLLGSRAHGADTQYF.

V gene TRBV11-3 combines with J gene TRBJ2-4; 7 nucleotides agree with TRBD1. Germline trimming cut 6 bases from V and 1 base from J; bases unmatched to any gene: 9. The CDR3 is 16 amino acids. Germline CDR1 reads SGHNT; CDR2 reads YENEEA. The DNA for the CDR3 is TGTGCCAGCAGTCCTGGACAGGTGGGGGCCAAAAACATTCAGTACTTC. Translation gives CASSPGQVGAKNIQYF. Full variable domain (outside the CDR3, taken from reference TRBV11-3 and TRBJ2-4): EAGVVQSPRYKIIEKKQPVAFWCNPISGHNTLYWYLQNLGQGPELLIRYENEEAVDDSQLPKDRFSAERLKGVDSTLKIQPAELGDSAVYLCASSPGQVGAKNIQYFGAGTRLSVL.

This rearrangement joins TRBV6-6 to TRBJ1-5; D is undetermined. CDR3 size: 16 residues. Germline CDR1 reads MNHNY; CDR2 reads SVGAGI (reference sequence). Trimming took 0 bases from V and 0 from J, leaving 9 bases between them. The CDR3, as DNA: TGTGCCAGCAGTTACTCGGCATGGAATAGCAATCAGCCCCAGCATTTT. Residues: CASSYSAWNSNQPQHF.

V is TRBV25-1 and J is TRBJ1-1; D is possibly TRBD1 (5 bases). V was shortened by 3 bases and J by 7 bases, with 18 bases between the two germline ends. The CDR3 totals 15 residues. Per germline, CDR1 MGHDK and CDR2 SYGVNS. In DNA form, the CDR3 reads TGTGCCAGCAGTGATCCCGCCCGGGGCCACTTTGAAGCTTTCTTT. Its protein product is CASSDPARGHFEAFF.

The rearrangement uses TRBV4-2 and TRBJ2-1; a weak D match, TRBD2 (6 bases). The CDR3 spans 16 residues. V was trimmed by 0 bases and J by 0 bases, leaving 9 bases between them. From germline, CDR1 is LGHNA and CDR2 YNFKEQ. CDR3 protein: CASSQEAGSSYNEQFF. CDR3 in DNA: TGTGCCAGCAGCCAAGAGGCGGGGAGCTCCTACAATGAGCAGTTCTTC.

The CDR3 coding sequence is TGTGCCAGCACCACGGGTGAGGTTCCCAGCACAGATACGCAGTATTTT. Its protein product is CASTTGEVPSTDTQYF. The rearrangement uses TRBV28 and TRBJ2-3; D is unresolved. In germline, CDR1 is MDHEN, CDR2 SYDVKM. The CDR3 has 16 amino acids. The V gene lost 7 bases and the J gene lost 0 bases, with 17 bases spanning the gap.

This chain joins TRBV7-9 and TRBJ2-1, with 7 bases fitting TRBD2. The CDR3 contains 15 residues. CDR1 and CDR2 (germline): SEHNR, FQNEAQ (reference sequence). After removal of 6 bases from V and 8 bases from J, the junction contained 13 bases not matched to a gene. The CDR3 loop is CASSPRRGESDEQFF. CDR3 nucleotide sequence: TGTGCCAGCAGTCCTAGACGGGGGGAGTCGGATGAGCAGTTCTTC.

The V call is TRBV2, the J call TRBJ1-6, with D tentatively TRBD1 (6 bases). CDR1 is SNHLY, CDR2 FYNNEI, per germline. Trimming stripped 0 bases from V and 6 bases from J, with 9 bases between. This CDR3 spans 15 amino acids. The CDR3 sequence: CASSEAGRGNSPLHF. In DNA, the CDR3 is TGTGCCAGCAGTGAAGCAGGCAGGGGTAATTCACCCCTCCACTTT. Full variable domain (rest looked up from reference TRBV2 and TRBJ1-6): EPEVTQTPSHQVTQMGQEVILRCVPISNHLYFYWYRQILGQKVEFLVSFYNNEISEKSEIFDDQFSVERPDGSNFTLKIRSTKLEDSAMYFCASSEAGRGNSPLHFGNGTRLTVT.

The rearrangement links TRBV28 to TRBJ1-2; D is perhaps TRBD1 (5 bases). The V end was cut by 2 bases, the J end by 7 bases, with 14 bases between. There are 14 residues in the CDR3. From germline, CDR1 is MDHEN and CDR2 SYDVKM. The CDR3 is CASSLVIGGGGYTF. The CDR3 nucleotides read TGTGCCAGCAGTTTAGTCATCGGGGGAGGTGGCTACACCTTC.

This clone was counted many times. V usage is TRBV11-3 and J usage is TRBJ1-2; D is undetermined. The CDR3 spans 13 residues. V was trimmed by 4 bases and J by 3 bases, leaving 9 bases between them. Germline V gene lookup returns CDR1 SGHNT and CDR2 YENEEA. CDR3 DNA sequence: TGTGCCAGCAGCTCATTAACGGACTATGGCTACACCTTC. It specifies CASSSLTDYGYTF.

V and J are TRBV5-4 and TRBJ1-6; 10 bases align to TRBD1. Losses at the gene ends were 5 bases for V and 8 bases for J; bases not matched to a gene: 7. This CDR3 spans 15 amino acids. Germline V gene sequence: CDR1 SGHNT, CDR2 YYREEE (reference sequence). The CDR3 DNA reads TGTGCCAGCAGTCTCGGACAGGGGGTTGATTCACCCCTCCACTTT. Its protein product is CASSLGQGVDSPLHF.

This clone was recorded at least ten times. V is TRBV4-1 and J is TRBJ2-3; D is ambiguous. The CDR3 covers 12 residues. The germline V gene has CDR1 MGHRA and CDR2 YSYEKL. The ends were cut back, 2 bases at V and 6 bases at J, with 6 bases in the middle. DNA for the CDR3: TGCGCCAGCAGCCAACCCTATGATACGCAGTATTTT. Protein: CASSQPYDTQYF.